This is a list of T cell receptor beta chains from one sample in a study of shared clonotypes between healthy human individuals. Sequencing used immunoSEQ multiplex PCR; TCRdb keeps in-frame clones, though not all of them. Among 100,000 or so clones, less than 75% were seen once, and the ten largest hold around 26%. Sample: memory CD8+ T cells sorted from blood. These receptors originate from a woman aged 25 to 45 in good health. Both conserved end residues are trimmed from each CDR3. Each record gives: J gene, V gene, clone size, CDR3 protein. Where a row states a size, it is once, few, many or the class of an expanded clone; other rows omit it.

TRBJ2-3 TRBV5-1 - ASSGIREGRTDTQY
TRBJ1-4 TRBV28 - ASNPGTTNEKLF
TRBJ1-2 TRBV27 - ASSLTGAGYGYT
TRBJ2-1 TRBV5-6 - ASSLKSYNEQF
TRBJ1-5 TRBV27 - ASSQGPSYQPQH
TRBJ2-5 TRBV7-2 - ASSPWGSKETQY
TRBJ1-5 TRBV30 - AWSVTGASQPQH
TRBJ2-7 TRBV7-3 - ASSPAAGAAAPV
TRBJ2-1 TRBV19 - ASSIDQRNEQF
TRBJ2-1 TRBV30 - AWSVDGYEQF
TRBJ2-7 TRBV6-1 - ASSDIAGVYEQY
TRBJ2-6 TRBV9 - ASSADLTDGANVLT
TRBJ2-7 TRBV18 - ASSPLSAGAGYEQY
TRBJ2-7 TRBV11-2 - ASSLPQASTYEQY
TRBJ2-7 TRBV11-2 - ASSEGGTPYEQY
TRBJ2-3 TRBV6-4 few ASSGSVGKQY
TRBJ2-1 TRBV25-1 - ASGSDEQF
TRBJ2-6 TRBV10-3 - ATGAGLAGRSGANVLT
- TRBV27 many ASSLTGTAYEQY
TRBJ2-7 TRBV19 once ASSRPQASYEQY
TRBJ1-6 TRBV6-1 few ASNPVSGENSPLH
TRBJ2-3 TRBV7-9 few ASSPHLTSGGADTQY
TRBJ2-7 TRBV10-3 - AIRASGRAEEQY
TRBJ2-1 TRBV7-9 - ASSLELAAWEQF
TRBJ2-1 TRBV4-2 - ASSQEVQTGARYEQF
TRBJ1-3 TRBV5-1 - ASSPVPAGNTIY
TRBJ2-7 TRBV28 - ASSGDLAGGYEQY
TRBJ2-1 TRBV27 - ASSPGTGYNEQF
TRBJ2-1 TRBV29-1 - SVTGYPYNEQF